This T cell receptor (beta chain) emerged from a study of blood T cell repertoires in COVID-19. Study summary: T cells, B-cell-depleted T cells, or PBMCs provided the cDNA or gDNA that served as material.

Trimming at V came to 2 bases and at J to 4 bases, leaving 5 bases not matched to a gene. Germline CDR1 and CDR2: MNHEY and SVGAGI. The CDR3 spans 15 residues. The table came from immunoSEQ multiplex PCR; TCRdb's copy has only in-frame clones and leaves some out. This sample yields about 380,000 clones, of which about 87% are seen a single time; about 1.5% belongs to the top ten. Material: PBMCs or T cells enriched from blood (not recorded which). The chain carries TRBV6-5 and TRBJ1-1, with 9 nucleotides matching TRBD1. This clonotype was obtained from a man between 25 and 39 years old who had recovered from COVID-19. CDR3 region: CASSYGGQGSTEAFF. The CDR3 DNA follows: TGTGCCAGCAGTTACGGCGGACAGGGGAGCACTGAAGCTTTCTTT.